The sequence of this TCR beta chain was determined in a study of blood T cell repertoires in COVID-19. V shed 3 bases and J shed 4 bases, with 13 bases lying between them. The CDR3 contains 13 residues. The germline V gene encodes CDR1 DFQATT and CDR2 SNEGSKA (reference sequence). Original data processing: Amplified reference gene primers provided the basis for estimating nucleated cell counts. Using immunoSEQ multiplex PCR, the repertoire was profiled, and TCRdb retains in-frame clones only, with some absent. That table gives V, J and clone size, and the DNA gave D and trimming. Among tens of thousands of clones listed, roughly 90% were seen once.

The specimen sequenced was peripheral blood. The genes are TRBV20-1 and TRBJ2-7; D might be TRBD1 (6 bases). The TCR sequence derives from a man aged 60 to 75 with active or convalescent COVID-19. CDR3 nucleotide sequence: TGCAGTGCTAGTCAGGGGCCGCTGTACGAGCAGTACTTC. The encoded protein is CSASQGPLYEQYF.